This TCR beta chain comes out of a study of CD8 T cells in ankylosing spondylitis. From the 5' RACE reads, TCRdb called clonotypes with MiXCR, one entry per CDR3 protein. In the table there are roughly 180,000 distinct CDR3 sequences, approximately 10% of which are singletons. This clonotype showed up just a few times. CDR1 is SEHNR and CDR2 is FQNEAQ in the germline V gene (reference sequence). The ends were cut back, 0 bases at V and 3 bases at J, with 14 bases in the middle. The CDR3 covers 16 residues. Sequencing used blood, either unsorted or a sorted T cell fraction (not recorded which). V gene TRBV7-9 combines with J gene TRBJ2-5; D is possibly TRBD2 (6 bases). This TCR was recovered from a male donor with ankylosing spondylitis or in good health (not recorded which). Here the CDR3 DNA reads TGTGCCAGCAGCTTAGCCTCCGGGACTTTCAAAGAGACCCAGTACTTC. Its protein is CASSLASGTFKETQYF.